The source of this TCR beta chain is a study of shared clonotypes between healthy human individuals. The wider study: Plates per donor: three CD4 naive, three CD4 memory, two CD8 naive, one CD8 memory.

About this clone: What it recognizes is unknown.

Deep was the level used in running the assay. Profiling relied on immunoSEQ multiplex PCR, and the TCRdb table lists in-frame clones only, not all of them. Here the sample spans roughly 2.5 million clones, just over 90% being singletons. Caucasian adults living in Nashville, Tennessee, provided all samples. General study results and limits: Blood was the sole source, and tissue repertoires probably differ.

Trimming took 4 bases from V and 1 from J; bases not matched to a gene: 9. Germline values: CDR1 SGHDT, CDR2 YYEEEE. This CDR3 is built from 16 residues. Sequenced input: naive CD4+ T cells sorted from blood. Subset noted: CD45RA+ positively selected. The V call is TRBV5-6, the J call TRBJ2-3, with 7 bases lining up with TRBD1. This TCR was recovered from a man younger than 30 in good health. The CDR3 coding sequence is TGTGCCAGCAGCGGACGACAGGGAAGCGGCACAGATACGCAGTATTTT. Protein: CASSGRQGSGTDTQYF.